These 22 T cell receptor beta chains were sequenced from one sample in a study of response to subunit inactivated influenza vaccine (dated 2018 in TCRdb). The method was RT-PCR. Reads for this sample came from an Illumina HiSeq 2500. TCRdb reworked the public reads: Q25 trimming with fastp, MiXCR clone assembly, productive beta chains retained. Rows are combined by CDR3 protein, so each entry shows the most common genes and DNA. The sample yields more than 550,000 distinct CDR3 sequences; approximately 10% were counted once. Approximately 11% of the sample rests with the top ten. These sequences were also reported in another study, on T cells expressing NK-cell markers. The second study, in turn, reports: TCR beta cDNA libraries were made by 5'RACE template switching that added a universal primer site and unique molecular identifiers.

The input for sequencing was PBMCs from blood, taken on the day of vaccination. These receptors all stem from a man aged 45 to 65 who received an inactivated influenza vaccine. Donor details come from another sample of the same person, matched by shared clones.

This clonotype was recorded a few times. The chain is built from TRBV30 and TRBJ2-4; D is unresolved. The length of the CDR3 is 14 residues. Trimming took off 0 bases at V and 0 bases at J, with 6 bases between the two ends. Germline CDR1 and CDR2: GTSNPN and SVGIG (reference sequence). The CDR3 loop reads CAWSVEVAKNIQYF. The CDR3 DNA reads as TGTGCCTGGAGTGTAGAGGTAGCCAAAAACATTCAGTACTTC.

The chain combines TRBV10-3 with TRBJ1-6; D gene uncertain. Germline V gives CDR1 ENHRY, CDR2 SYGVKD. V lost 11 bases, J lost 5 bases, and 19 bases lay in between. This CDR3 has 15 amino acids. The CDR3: CASRISPGHNSPLHF. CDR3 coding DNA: TGTGCCTCCCGAATTAGTCCGGGCCATAATTCACCCCTCCACTTT.

CDR3 region: CASSLLGRGYPGELFF. In DNA form, the CDR3 reads TGTGCCAGCAGTTTATTGGGGCGGGGGTATCCCGGGGAGCTGTTTTTT. The rearrangement joins TRBV28 to TRBJ2-2; 7 bases align to TRBD2. Germline CDR1 and CDR2: MDHEN and SYDVKM. V gave up 1 base and J gave up 6 bases; unmatched junction bases: 8. The CDR3 runs 16 residues.

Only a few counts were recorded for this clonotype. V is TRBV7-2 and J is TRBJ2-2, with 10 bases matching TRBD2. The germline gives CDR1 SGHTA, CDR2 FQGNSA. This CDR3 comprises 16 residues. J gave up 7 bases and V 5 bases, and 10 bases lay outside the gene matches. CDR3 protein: CASSPSSGGARGELFF. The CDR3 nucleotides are TGTGCCAGCAGCCCGTCCAGCGGGGGGGCCCGCGGGGAGCTGTTTTTT.

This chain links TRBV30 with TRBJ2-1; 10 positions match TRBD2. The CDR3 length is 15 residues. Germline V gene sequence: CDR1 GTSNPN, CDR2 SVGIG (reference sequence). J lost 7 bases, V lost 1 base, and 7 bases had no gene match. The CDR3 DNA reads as TGTGCCTGGAGTGCCCTAGCGGGAGCGCAAAATGAGCAGTTCTTC. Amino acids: CAWSALAGAQNEQFF.

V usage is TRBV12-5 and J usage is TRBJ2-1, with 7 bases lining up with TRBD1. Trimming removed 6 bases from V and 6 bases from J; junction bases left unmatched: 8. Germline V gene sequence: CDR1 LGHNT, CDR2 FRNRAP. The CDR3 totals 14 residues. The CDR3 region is CASGGGQARNEQFF. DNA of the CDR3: TGTGCTAGTGGGGGCGGACAGGCGCGCAATGAGCAGTTCTTC.

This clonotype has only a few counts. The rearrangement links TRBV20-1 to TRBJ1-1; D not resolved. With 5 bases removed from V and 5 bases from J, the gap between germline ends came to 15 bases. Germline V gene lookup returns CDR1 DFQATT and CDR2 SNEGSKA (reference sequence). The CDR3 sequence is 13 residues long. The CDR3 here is CSAPRHGRTEAFF. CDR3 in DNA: TGCAGTGCTCCCAGACATGGCCGGACTGAAGCTTTCTTT.

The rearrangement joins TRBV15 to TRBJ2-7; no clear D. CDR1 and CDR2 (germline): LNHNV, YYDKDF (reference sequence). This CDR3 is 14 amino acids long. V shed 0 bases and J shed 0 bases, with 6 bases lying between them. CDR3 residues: CATSRDPVSYEQYF. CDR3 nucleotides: TGTGCCACCAGCAGAGATCCGGTCTCCTACGAGCAGTACTTC.

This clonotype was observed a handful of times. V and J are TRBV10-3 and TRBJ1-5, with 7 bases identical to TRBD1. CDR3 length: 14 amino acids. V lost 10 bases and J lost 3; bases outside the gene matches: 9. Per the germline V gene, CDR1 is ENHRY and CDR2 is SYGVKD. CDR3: CATHQGQINQPQHF. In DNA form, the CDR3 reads TGTGCCACTCATCAGGGACAGATCAATCAGCCCCAGCATTTT.

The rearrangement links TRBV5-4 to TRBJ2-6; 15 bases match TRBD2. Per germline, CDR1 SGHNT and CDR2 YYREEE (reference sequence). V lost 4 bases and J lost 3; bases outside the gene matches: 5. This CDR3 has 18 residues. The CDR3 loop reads CASSTGTSGGSGANVLTF. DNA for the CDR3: TGTGCCAGCAGCACTGGGACTAGCGGGGGGAGTGGGGCCAACGTCCTGACTTTC. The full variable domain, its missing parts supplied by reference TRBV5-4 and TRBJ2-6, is ETGVTQSPTHLIKTRGQQVTLRCSSQSGHNTVSWYQQALGQGPQFIFQYYREEENGRGNFPPRFSGLQFPNYSSELNVNALELDDSALYLCASSTGTSGGSGANVLTFGAGSRLTVL.

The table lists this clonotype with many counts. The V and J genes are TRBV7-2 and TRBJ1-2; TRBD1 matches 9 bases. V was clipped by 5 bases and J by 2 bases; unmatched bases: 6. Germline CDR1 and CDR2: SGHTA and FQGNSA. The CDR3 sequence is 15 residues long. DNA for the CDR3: TGTGCCAGCAGCGCGACAGGGGGTGGGAACTATGGCTACACCTTC. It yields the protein CASSATGGGNYGYTF. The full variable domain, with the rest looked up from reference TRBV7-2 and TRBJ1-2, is GAGVSQSPSNKVTEKGKDVELRCDPISGHTALYWYRQSLGQGLEFLIYFQGNSAPDKSGLPSDRFSAERTGGSVSTLTIQRTQQEDSAVYLCASSATGGGNYGYTFGSGTRLTVV.

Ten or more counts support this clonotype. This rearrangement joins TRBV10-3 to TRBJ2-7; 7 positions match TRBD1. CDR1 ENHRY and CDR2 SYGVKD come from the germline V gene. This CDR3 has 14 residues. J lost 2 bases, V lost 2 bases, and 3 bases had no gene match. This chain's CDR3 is CAISELGQAYEQYF. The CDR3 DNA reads TGTGCCATCAGTGAGCTCGGACAGGCCTACGAGCAGTACTTC.

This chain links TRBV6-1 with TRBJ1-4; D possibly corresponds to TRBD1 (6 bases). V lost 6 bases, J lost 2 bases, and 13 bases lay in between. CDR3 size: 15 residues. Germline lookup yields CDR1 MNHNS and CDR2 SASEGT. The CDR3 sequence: CASSATGTTNEKLFF. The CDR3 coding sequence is TGTGCCAGCAGCGCTACAGGGACGACTAATGAAAAACTGTTTTTT.

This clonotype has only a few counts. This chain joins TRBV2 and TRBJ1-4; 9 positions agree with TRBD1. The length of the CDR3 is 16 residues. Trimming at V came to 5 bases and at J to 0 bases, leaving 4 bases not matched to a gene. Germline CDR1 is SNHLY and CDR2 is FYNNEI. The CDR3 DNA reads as TGTGCCAGCAGTCGGGACAGGGTGGCAACTAATGAAAAACTGTTTTTT. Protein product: CASSRDRVATNEKLFF.

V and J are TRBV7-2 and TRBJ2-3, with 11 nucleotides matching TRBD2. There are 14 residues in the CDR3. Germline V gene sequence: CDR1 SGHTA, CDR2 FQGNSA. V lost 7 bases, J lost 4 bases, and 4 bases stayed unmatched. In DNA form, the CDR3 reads TGTGCCAGCACCGGGACTAGCGGCTCAGATACGCAGTATTTT. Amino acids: CASTGTSGSDTQYF.

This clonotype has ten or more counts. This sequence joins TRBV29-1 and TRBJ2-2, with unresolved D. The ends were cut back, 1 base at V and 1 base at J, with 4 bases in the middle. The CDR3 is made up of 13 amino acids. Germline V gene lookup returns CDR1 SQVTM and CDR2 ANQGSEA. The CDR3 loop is CSVEARNTGELFF. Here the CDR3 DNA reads TGCAGCGTTGAAGCCAGGAACACCGGGGAGCTGTTTTTT.

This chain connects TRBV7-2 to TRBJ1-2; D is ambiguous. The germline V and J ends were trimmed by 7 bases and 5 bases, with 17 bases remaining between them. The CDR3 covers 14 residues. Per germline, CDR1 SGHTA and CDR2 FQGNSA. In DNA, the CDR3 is TGTGCCAGCAACTACCTCGACGGACTTTATGGCTACACCTTC. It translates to CASNYLDGLYGYTF. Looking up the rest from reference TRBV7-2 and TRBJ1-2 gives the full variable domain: GAGVSQSPSNKVTEKGKDVELRCDPISGHTALYWYRQSLGQGLEFLIYFQGNSAPDKSGLPSDRFSAERTGGSVSTLTIQRTQQEDSAVYLCASNYLDGLYGYTFGSGTRLTVV.

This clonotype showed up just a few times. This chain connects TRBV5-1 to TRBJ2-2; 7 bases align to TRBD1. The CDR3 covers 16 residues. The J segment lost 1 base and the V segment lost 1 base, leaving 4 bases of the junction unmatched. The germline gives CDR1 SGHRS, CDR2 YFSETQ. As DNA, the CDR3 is TGCGCCAGCAGCTTGACAGGGGCCGTGAACACCGGGGAGCTGTTTTTT. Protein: CASSLTGAVNTGELFF. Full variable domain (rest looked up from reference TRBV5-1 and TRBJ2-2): KAGVTQTPRYLIKTRGQQVTLSCSPISGHRSVSWYQQTPGQGLQFLFEYFSETQRNKGNFPGRFSGRQFSNSRSEMNVSTLELGDSALYLCASSLTGAVNTGELFFGEGSRLTVL.

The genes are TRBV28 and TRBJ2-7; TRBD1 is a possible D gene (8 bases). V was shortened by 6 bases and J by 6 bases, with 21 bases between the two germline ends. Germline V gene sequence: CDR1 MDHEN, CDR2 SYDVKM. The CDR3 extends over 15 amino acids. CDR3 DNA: TGTGCCAGCAGCCCGGAGATCTACAGGGGGGGCGAGCAGTACTTC. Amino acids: CASSPEIYRGGEQYF. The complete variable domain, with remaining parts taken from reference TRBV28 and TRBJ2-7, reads DVKVTQSSRYLVKRTGEKVFLECVQDMDHENMFWYRQDPGLGLRLIYFSYDVKMKEKGDIPEGYSVSREKKERFSLILESASTNQTSMYLCASSPEIYRGGEQYFGPGTRLTVT.

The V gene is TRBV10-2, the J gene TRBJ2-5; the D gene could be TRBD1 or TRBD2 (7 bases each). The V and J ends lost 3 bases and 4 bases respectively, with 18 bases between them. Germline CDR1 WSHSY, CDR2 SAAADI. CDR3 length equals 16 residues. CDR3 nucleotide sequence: TGCGCCAGCAGTGATGGGAGGGGGCGATTAGGAGAGACCCAGTACTTC. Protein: CASSDGRGRLGETQYF.

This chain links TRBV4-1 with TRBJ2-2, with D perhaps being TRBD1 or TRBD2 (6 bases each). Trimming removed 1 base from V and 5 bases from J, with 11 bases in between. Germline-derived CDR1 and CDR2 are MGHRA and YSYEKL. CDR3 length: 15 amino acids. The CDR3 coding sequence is TGCGCCAGCAGCCAAGGACAGGAGGGGACCGGGGAGCTGTTTTTT. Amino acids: CASSQGQEGTGELFF.

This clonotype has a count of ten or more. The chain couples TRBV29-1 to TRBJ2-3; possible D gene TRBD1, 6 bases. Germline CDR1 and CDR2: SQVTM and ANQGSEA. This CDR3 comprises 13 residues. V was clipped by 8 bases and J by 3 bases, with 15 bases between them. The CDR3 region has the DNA TGCAGCATTATGCAGGGGCGGACAGATACGCAGTATTTT. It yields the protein CSIMQGRTDTQYF.